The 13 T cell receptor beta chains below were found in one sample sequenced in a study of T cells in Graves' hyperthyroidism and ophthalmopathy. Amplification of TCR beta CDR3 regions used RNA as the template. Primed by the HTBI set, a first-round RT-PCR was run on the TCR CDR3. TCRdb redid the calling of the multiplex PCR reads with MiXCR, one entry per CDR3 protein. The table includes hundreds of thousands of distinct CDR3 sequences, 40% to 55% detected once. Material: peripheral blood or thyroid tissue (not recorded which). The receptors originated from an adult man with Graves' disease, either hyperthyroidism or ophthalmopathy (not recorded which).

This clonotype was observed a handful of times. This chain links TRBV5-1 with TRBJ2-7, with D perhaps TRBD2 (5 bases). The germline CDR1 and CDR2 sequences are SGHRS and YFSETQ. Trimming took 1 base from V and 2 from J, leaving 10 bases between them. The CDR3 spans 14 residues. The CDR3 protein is CASSLIEGTYEQYF. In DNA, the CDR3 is TGCGCCAGCAGCTTGATCGAGGGAACCTACGAGCAGTACTTC.

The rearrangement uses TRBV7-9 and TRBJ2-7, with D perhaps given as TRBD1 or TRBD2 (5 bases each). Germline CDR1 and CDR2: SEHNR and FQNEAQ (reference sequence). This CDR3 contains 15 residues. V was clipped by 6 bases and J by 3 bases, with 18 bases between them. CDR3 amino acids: CASSYRDDGNYEQYF. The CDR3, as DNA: TGTGCCAGCAGTTACCGGGACGACGGGAACTACGAGCAGTACTTC.

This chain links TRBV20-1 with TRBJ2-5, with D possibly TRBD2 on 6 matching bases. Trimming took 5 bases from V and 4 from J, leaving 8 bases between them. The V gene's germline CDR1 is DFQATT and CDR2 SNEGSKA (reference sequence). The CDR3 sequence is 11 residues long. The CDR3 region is CSALSGETQYF. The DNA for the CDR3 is TGCAGTGCTCTTAGCGGAGAGACCCAGTACTTC.

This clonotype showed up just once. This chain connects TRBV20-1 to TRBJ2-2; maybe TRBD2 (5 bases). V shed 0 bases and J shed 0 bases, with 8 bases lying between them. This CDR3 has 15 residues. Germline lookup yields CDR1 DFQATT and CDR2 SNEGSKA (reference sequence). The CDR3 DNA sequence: TGCAGTGCTAGAGACAGCGGCGCGAACACCGGGGAGCTGTTTTTT. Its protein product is CSARDSGANTGELFF.

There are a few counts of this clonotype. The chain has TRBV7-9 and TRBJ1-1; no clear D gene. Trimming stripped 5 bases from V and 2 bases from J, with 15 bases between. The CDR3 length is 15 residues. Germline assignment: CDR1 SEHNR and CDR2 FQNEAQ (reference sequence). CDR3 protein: CASSAWWAANTEAFF. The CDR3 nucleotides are TGTGCCAGCAGCGCCTGGTGGGCAGCTAACACTGAAGCTTTCTTT.

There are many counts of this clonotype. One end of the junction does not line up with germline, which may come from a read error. CDR3 in DNA: TGTGCCAGCAGCCCCCAGGTGGGGACCGGCGTGGGGTTT. Amino acids: CASSPQVGTGVGF. The V call is TRBV7-2, the J call TRBJ1-3; a weak D match, TRBD1 (5 bases). Germline CDR1 SGHTA, CDR2 FQGNSA. This CDR3 region has 13 residues.

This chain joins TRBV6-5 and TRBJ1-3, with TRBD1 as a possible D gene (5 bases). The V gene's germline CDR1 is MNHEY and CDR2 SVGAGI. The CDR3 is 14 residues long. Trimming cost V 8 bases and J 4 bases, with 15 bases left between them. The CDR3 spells CASGDTGGGNTIYF. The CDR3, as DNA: TGTGCCAGCGGAGACACAGGAGGAGGAAACACCATATATTTT.

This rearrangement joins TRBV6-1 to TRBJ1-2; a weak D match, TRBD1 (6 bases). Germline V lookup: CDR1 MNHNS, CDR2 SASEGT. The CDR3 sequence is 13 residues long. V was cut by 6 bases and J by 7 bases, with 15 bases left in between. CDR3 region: CASRVDRSGGYTF. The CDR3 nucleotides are TGTGCCAGCAGGGTTGACAGGAGCGGTGGCTACACCTTC.

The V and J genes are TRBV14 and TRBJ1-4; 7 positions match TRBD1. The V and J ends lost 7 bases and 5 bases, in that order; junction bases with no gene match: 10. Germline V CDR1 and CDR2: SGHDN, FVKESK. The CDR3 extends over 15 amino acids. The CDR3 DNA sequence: TGTGCCAGCAACCGACGGACAGGCTTAAATGAAAAACTGTTTTTT. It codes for CASNRRTGLNEKLFF.

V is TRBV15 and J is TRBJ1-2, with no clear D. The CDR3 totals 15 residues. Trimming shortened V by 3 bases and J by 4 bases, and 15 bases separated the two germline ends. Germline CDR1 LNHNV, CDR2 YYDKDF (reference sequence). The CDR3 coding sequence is TGTGCCACCAGCAGTGCTAGAGAAGGCCGCTATGGCTACACCTTC. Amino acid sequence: CATSSAREGRYGYTF. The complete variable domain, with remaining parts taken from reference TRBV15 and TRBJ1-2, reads DAMVIQNPRYQVTQFGKPVTLSCSQTLNHNVMYWYQQKSSQAPKLLFHYYDKDFNNEADTPDNFQSRRPNTSFCFLDIRSPGLGDTAMYLCATSSAREGRYGYTFGSGTRLTVV.

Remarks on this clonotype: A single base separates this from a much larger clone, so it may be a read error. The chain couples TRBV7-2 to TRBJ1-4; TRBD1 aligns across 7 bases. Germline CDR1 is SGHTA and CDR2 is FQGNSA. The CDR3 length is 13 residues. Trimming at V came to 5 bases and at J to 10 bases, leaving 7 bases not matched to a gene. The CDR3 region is CASSTLTGPKLFF. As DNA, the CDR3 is TGTGCCAGCAGCACCCTGACAGGGCCAAAACTGTTTTTT.

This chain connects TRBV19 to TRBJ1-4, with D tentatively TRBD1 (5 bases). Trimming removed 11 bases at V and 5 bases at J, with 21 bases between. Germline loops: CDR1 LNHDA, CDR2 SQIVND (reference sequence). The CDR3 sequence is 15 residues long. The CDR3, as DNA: TGTGCCTGGAGTGTAAAGACAGCTGTAAATGAAAAACTGTTTTTT. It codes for CAWSVKTAVNEKLFF.

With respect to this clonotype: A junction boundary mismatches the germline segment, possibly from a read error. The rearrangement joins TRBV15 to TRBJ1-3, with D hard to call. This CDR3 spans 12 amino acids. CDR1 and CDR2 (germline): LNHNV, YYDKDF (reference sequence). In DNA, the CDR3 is TGTGCCACCAGCAGGATAACGGGTCGGACCGATTTT. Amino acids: CATSRITGRTDF.